The rows below give T cell receptor beta chains drawn from one sample of a study of T cells after yellow fever vaccination. TCRdb reanalysed the 5' RACE reads using MiXCR and keeps one entry per CDR3 protein. The table has around 320,000 distinct CDR3 sequences, approximately 12% seen once. This specimen consisted of CD4+ T cells sorted from PBMCs, obtained 45 days after the yellow fever booster vaccination. Receptor source: a man aged 18 to 29 who received the YFV17D yellow fever vaccine. Both conserved end residues are part of each CDR3. A D gene is named only where the DNA matches it firmly. Clone sizes are given selectively: once, few, many, or a class where the clone is expanded.

>TRBJ2-7|few|TRBV27|.|9
CARTYEQYF
TGTGCCAGGACCTACGAGCAGTACTTC
>TRBJ1-1|few|TRBV4-3|TRBD1|15
CASSPGGPMNTEAFF
TGCGCCAGCAGCCCAGGGGGTCCTATGAACACTGAAGCTTTCTTT
>TRBJ2-3|.|TRBV4-1|.|17
CASSHGRARGTTDTQYF
TGCGCCAGCAGCCATGGCCGAGCGAGGGGGACAACAGATACGCAGTATTTT
>TRBJ2-3|many|TRBV4-3|TRBD2|16
CASSPGLADRTDTQYF
TGCGCCAGCAGCCCGGGACTAGCGGACCGCACAGATACGCAGTATTTT
>TRBJ2-1|.|TRBV11-2|TRBD2|15
CASSGGGTSFAEQFF
TGTGCCAGCAGCGGCGGCGGGACTAGCTTCGCTGAGCAGTTCTTC
>TRBJ2-1|few|TRBV9|TRBD2|16
CASSKIAGGVYNEQFF
TGTGCCAGCAGCAAAATAGCGGGGGGGGTCTACAATGAGCAGTTCTTC
>TRBJ2-2|many|TRBV12-3/TRBV12-4|.|16
CASSLQGLRDTGELFF
TGTGCCAGCAGTTTACAGGGCCTTCGAGACACCGGGGAGCTGTTTTTT
>TRBJ2-5|few|TRBV20-1|TRBD1|14
CSAMAGTAQETQYF
TGCAGTGCGATGGCCGGGACAGCGCAAGAGACCCAGTACTTC
>TRBJ2-7|.|TRBV4-2|TRBD2|18
CASSQETSRSSGGSEQYF
TGTGCCAGCAGCCAAGAAACCTCTCGGAGTAGCGGGGGGAGCGAGCAGTACTTC
>TRBJ1-2|.|TRBV20-1|.|13
CSATASAGYGYTF
TGCAGTGCTACGGCATCAGCCGGCTATGGCTACACCTTC
>TRBJ2-7|.|TRBV6-2/TRBV6-3|.|11
CASSYYYEQYF
TGTGCCAGCAGTTACTATTACGAGCAGTACTTC
>TRBJ2-2|few|TRBV7-3|.|13
CASSRTVTGELFF
TGTGCCAGCAGCAGGACAGTGACCGGGGAGCTGTTTTTT
>TRBJ1-1|.|TRBV7-2|.|15
CASSLVGTVNTEAFF
TGTGCCAGCAGCTTAGTGGGGACGGTGAACACTGAAGCTTTCTTT
>TRBJ1-2|.|TRBV24-1|.|12
CATWDNNYGYTF
TGTGCCACCTGGGATAATAACTATGGCTACACCTTC
>TRBJ2-3|few|TRBV7-3|.|15
CASSLTLARTDTQYF
TGTGCCAGCAGCTTAACCCTAGCTCGCACAGATACGCAGTATTTT
>TRBJ2-7|.|TRBV7-8|TRBD2|16
CASSPAPGLATLEQYF
TGTGCCAGCAGCCCCGCTCCCGGACTAGCGACCCTCGAGCAGTACTTC
>TRBJ2-5|many|TRBV11-2|TRBD2|15
CASSFSSGGRETQYF
TGTGCCAGCAGCTTCTCTAGCGGGGGGCGAGAGACCCAGTACTTC
>TRBJ2-1|many|TRBV19|TRBD1|14
CASSTGQGNNEQFF
TGTGCCAGTAGTACGGGACAGGGTAACAATGAGCAGTTCTTC
>TRBJ2-2|many|TRBV6-2/TRBV6-3|.|15
CAIQRTDRDTGELFF
TGTGCCATCCAAAGAACGGACAGAGACACCGGGGAGCTGTTTTTT
>TRBJ1-4|few|TRBV28|.|13
CASSLSIQGKLFF
TGTGCCAGCAGTTTATCCATCCAAGGAAAACTGTTTTTT
>TRBJ1-1|few|TRBV20-1|.|13
CSARRGRNTEAFF
TGCAGTGCTAGACGAGGCCGGAACACTGAAGCTTTCTTT
>TRBJ2-3|.|TRBV4-2|TRBD2|15
CASSQGAGDTDTQYF
TGTGCCAGCAGCCAAGGGGCGGGAGACACAGATACGCAGTATTTT
>TRBJ2-3|few|TRBV5-1|.|15
CASSLAARGADTQYF
TGCGCCAGCAGCTTGGCCGCCAGGGGTGCAGATACGCAGTATTTT
>TRBJ2-7|.|TRBV4-3|.|13
CASSRQRRYEQYF
TGCGCCAGCAGCCGCCAAAGGCGGTACGAGCAGTACTTC
>TRBJ2-1|few|TRBV5-1|TRBD1|15
CASSPGQGDYNEQFF
TGCGCCAGCAGCCCGGGACAGGGGGATTACAATGAGCAGTTCTTC
>TRBJ1-6|few|TRBV7-2|.|14
CASSLVWGNSPLHF
TGTGCCAGCAGCTTAGTGTGGGGTAATTCACCCCTCCACTTT
>TRBJ1-2|many|TRBV11-2|.|15
CASSSADSDNYGYTF
TGTGCCAGCAGCTCGGCCGACAGTGACAACTATGGCTACACCTTC
>TRBJ2-3|few|TRBV5-1|.|15
CASSGNNWGGDTQYF
TGCGCCAGCAGCGGGAACAACTGGGGAGGAGATACGCAGTATTTT
>TRBJ1-2|few|TRBV27|TRBD1|10
CARQGYGYTF
TGTGCCAGACAGGGGTATGGCTACACCTTC
>TRBJ2-7|.|TRBV30|.|11
CAWVQGHRVYF
TGTGCCTGGGTACAGGGACACAGGGTTTACTTC
>TRBJ1-2|few|TRBV12-3/TRBV12-4|TRBD1|13
CASSLGDRAGYTF
TGTGCCAGCAGTTTAGGGGACAGGGCTGGCTACACCTTC
>TRBJ1-6|.|TRBV7-2|.|13
CASSPHNNSPLHF
TGTGCCAGCAGCCCCCACAATAATTCACCCCTCCACTTT
>TRBJ2-5|.|TRBV7-2|.|14
CASSSDRYQETQYF
TGTGCCAGCAGCTCCGACAGATACCAAGAGACCCAGTACTTC
>TRBJ2-3|few|TRBV5-1|TRBD1|16
CASSLDRLDNADTQYF
TGCGCCAGCAGCCTGGACAGGCTGGATAATGCAGATACGCAGTATTTT
>TRBJ2-5|few|TRBV4-1|TRBD1|14
CASSQGQGAETQYF
TGCGCCAGCAGCCAAGGACAGGGGGCAGAGACCCAGTACTTC
>TRBJ2-6|.|TRBV6-2/TRBV6-3|TRBD1|21
CASRVPTGLSQIDSGANVLTF
TGTGCCAGCAGAGTCCCGACAGGGCTTTCCCAGATTGATTCTGGGGCCAACGTCCTGACTTTC
>TRBJ1-2|many|TRBV12-3/TRBV12-4|.|12
CASSLVNYGYTF
TGTGCCAGCAGTTTAGTGAACTATGGCTACACCTTC
>TRBJ1-5|.|TRBV15|TRBD1|16
CATSRGGQGGNQPQHF
TGTGCCACCAGCAGAGGGGGACAGGGGGGAAATCAGCCCCAGCATTTT
>TRBJ1-2|.|TRBV5-1|.|12
CASSAAQYGYTF
TGCGCCAGCAGCGCCGCGCAATATGGCTACACCTTC